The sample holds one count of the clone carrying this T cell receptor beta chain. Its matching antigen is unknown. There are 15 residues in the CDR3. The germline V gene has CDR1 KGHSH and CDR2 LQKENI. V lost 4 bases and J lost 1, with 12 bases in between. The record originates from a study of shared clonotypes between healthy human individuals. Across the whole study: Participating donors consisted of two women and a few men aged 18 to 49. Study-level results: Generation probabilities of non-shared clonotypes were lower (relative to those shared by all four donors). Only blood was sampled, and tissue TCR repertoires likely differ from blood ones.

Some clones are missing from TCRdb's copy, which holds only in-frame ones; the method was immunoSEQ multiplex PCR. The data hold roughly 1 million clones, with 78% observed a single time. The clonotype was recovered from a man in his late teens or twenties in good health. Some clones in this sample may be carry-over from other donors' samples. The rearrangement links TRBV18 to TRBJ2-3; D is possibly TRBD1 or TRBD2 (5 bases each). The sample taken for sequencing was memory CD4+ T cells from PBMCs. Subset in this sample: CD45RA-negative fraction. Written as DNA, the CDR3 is TGTGCCAGCTCACTTACCGGGACGCGCACAGATACGCAGTATTTT. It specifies CASSLTGTRTDTQYF.